These 8 T cell receptor beta chains came from one sample sequenced in a study of cytomegalovirus exposure and HLA in healthy donors. A multiplex PCR was run with 60 Vbeta primers and 13 Jbeta primers. Only in-frame clones appear in the TCRdb table, and some are missing; sequencing was by immunoSEQ multiplex PCR. This sample has about 84,000 clones, with 55% to 70% found just once. The source material was PBMCs. These receptor sequences come from a woman aged 35 to 49 in good health and CMV-seropositive.

V and J are TRBV6-5 and TRBJ1-1, with D possibly TRBD1 on 6 matching bases. Trimming took 6 bases from V and 1 from J, leaving 12 bases between them. Per germline, CDR1 MNHEY and CDR2 SVGAGI. The CDR3 is 14 residues long. The chain's CDR3 is CASRGLQGNTEAFF. DNA of the CDR3: TGTGCCAGCAGGGGATTACAGGGGAACACTGAAGCTTTCTTT.

J is TRBJ2-7 and V is TRBV5-6, with 8 positions matching TRBD1. With V trimmed by 3 bases and J by 5 bases, 7 bases remained unmatched. This CDR3 has 14 amino acids. The germline CDR1 and CDR2 sequences are SGHDT and YYEEEE. The CDR3 loop is CASSSLGQGHEQYF. As DNA, the CDR3 is TGTGCCAGCAGCTCCCTCGGACAGGGCCACGAGCAGTACTTC.

This clone was seen a few times. The chain is built from TRBV10-3 and TRBJ2-1; a possible D gene is TRBD2 (6 bases). Germline CDR1 reads ENHRY; CDR2 reads SYGVKD. The CDR3 spans 14 residues. The V end lost 8 bases, the J end lost 10 bases, and 21 bases lay between the germline ends. The CDR3 region is CAISRGGMAGEQFF. The CDR3 coding sequence is TGTGCCATCTCGAGAGGCGGGATGGCGGGGGAGCAGTTCTTC.

J is TRBJ1-1 and V is TRBV5-4; 12 positions agree with TRBD1. Per the germline V gene, CDR1 is SGHNT and CDR2 is YYREEE (reference sequence). This CDR3 comprises 18 residues. Trimming cost V 4 bases and J 4 bases; bases outside gene matches: 14. This CDR3 reads CASSQRPGQGAQGTEAFF. CDR3 bases: TGTGCCAGCAGCCAGAGACCGGGACAGGGGGCTCAAGGCACTGAAGCTTTCTTT.

The sample holds one count of this clone. The V gene is TRBV7-9, the J gene TRBJ2-1; D is perhaps TRBD1 (5 bases). Germline-derived CDR1 and CDR2 are SEHNR and FQNEAQ (reference sequence). Between the trimmed V and J ends, which lost 5 bases and 0 bases, there was a span of 8 bases. This CDR3 spans 14 amino acids. CDR3 bases: TGTGCCAGCAGCACGGACAACTCCTACAATGAGCAGTTCTTC. Residues: CASSTDNSYNEQFF. Full variable domain (outside the CDR3, taken from reference TRBV7-9 and TRBJ2-1): DTGVSQNPRHKITKRGQNVTFRCDPISEHNRLYWYRQTLGQGPEFLTYFQNEAQLEKSRLLSDRFSAERPKGSFSTLEIQRTEQGDSAMYLCASSTDNSYNEQFFGPGTRLTVL.

In this sample, this clone turned up a few times. The V and J genes are TRBV4-2 and TRBJ2-3; tentatively, D is TRBD2 (6 bases). CDR1 LGHNA and CDR2 YNFKEQ come from the germline V gene. This CDR3 region has 16 residues. Trimming removed 3 bases from V and 2 bases from J, with 15 bases in between. The DNA of the CDR3 is TGTGCCAGCAGCCAGACAATGTGGGGACTCACAGATACGCAGTATTTT. It translates to CASSQTMWGLTDTQYF.

The chain employs TRBV18 and TRBJ1-1; D ambiguous. This CDR3 is 13 amino acids long. The V gene's germline CDR1 is KGHSH and CDR2 LQKENI. Trimming pared 5 bases from V and 1 base from J, leaving 8 bases between. DNA for the CDR3: TGTGCCAGCTCAATCAATAGGAACACTGAAGCTTTCTTT. Translation gives CASSINRNTEAFF. The whole variable domain, filled in from reference TRBV18 and TRBJ1-1, reads NAGVMQNPRHLVRRRGQEARLRCSPMKGHSHVYWYRQLPEEGLKFMVYLQKENIIDESGMPKERFSAEFPKEGPSILRIQQVVRGDSAAYFCASSINRNTEAFFGQGTRLTVV.

This clone was counted many times. This sequence joins TRBV19 and TRBJ2-1; 8 bases fit TRBD1. Germline V gene data show CDR1 as LNHDA and CDR2 as SQIVND (reference sequence). The CDR3 spans 16 residues. Unmatched junction bases numbered 9, after V lost 5 bases and J lost 3 bases. CDR3 protein: CASSARQGRIYNEQFF. As DNA, the CDR3 is TGTGCCAGTAGTGCAAGACAGGGGCGCATCTACAATGAGCAGTTCTTC.